The sequence of this TCR beta chain was determined in a study of blood T cells in healthy people across ages. The authors ran a second PCR of roughly 7 to 11 cycles using a sample-barcoded 5' primer and a J-beta primer mix. TCRdb recomputed calls from the 5' RACE reads with MiXCR, one row per CDR3 protein. Of over a million distinct CDR3 sequences detected, under 55% appear once; the ten largest clones hold about 4%. This clonotype was counted only a few times. The source is a woman younger than 35 in good health. Material for sequencing was blood.

DNA for the CDR3: TGCGCCAGCAGCCAAAAAACTAGCGGGGAAACCCAGTACTTC. It is translated as CASSQKTSGETQYF. This chain connects TRBV4-1 to TRBJ2-5, with 10 bases lining up with TRBD2. Per the germline V gene, CDR1 is MGHRA and CDR2 is YSYEKL. The CDR3 is made up of 14 amino acids. Trimming cost V 2 bases and J 8 bases; bases outside gene matches: 5.